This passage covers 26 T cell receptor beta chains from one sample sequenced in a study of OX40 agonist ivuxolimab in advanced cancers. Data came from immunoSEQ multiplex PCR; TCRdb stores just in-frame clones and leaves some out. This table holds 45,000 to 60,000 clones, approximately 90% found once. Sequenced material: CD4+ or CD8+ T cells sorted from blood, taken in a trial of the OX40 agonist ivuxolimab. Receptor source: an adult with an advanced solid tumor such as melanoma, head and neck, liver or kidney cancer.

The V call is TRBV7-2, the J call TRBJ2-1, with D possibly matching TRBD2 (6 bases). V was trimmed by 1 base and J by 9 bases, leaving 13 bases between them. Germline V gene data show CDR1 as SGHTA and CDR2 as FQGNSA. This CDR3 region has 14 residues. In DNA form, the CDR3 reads TGTGCCAGCAGCTTAGAGTTTCGCGGGGTTGAGCAGTTCTTC. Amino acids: CASSLEFRGVEQFF.

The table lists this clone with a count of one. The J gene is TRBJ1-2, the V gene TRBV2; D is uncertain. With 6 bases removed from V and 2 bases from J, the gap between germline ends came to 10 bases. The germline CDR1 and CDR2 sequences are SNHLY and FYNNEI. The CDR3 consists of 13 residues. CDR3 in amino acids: CASRQFGNYGYTF. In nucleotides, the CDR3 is TGTGCCAGCAGACAGTTCGGAAACTATGGCTACACCTTC.

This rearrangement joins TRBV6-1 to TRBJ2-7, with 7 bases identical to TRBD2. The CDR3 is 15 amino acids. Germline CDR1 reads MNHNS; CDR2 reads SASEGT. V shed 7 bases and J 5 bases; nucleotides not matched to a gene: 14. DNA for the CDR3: TGTGCCAGCACCCCCCCGTTCGCGGGGACTAACGAGCAGTACTTC. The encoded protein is CASTPPFAGTNEQYF.

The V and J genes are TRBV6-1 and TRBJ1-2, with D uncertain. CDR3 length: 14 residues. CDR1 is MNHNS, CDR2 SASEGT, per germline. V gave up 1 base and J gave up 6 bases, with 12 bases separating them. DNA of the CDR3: TGTGCCAGCAGTGAAGATGGCCGGGTCCATGGCTACACCTTC. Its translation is CASSEDGRVHGYTF.

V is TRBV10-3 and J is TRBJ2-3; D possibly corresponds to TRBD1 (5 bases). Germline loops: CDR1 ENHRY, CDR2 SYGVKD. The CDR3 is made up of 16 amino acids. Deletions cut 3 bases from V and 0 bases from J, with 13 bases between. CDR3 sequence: CAISDQQGVSTDTQYF. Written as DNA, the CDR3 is TGTGCCATCAGTGACCAACAAGGGGTTAGCACAGATACGCAGTATTTT.

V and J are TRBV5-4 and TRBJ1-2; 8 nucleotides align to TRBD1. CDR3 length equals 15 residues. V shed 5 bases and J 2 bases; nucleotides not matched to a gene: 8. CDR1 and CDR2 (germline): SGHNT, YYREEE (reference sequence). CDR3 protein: CASSSRDRWNYGYTF. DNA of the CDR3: TGTGCCAGCAGTTCGAGGGACAGGTGGAACTATGGCTACACCTTC.

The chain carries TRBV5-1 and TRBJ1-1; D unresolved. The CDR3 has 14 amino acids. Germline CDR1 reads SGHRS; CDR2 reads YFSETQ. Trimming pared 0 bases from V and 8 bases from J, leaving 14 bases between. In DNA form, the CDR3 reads TGCGCCAGCAGCTTGGGGTCGGGGTCGTGGGAAGCTTTCTTT. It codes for CASSLGSGSWEAFF. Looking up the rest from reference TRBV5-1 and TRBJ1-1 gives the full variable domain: KAGVTQTPRYLIKTRGQQVTLSCSPISGHRSVSWYQQTPGQGLQFLFEYFSETQRNKGNFPGRFSGRQFSNSRSEMNVSTLELGDSALYLCASSLGSGSWEAFFGQGTRLTVV.

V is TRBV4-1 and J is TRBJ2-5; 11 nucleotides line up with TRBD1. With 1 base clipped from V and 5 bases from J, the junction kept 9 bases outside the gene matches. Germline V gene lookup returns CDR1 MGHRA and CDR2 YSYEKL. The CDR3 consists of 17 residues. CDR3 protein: CASSQAPGTGGRETQYF. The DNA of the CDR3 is TGCGCCAGCAGCCAAGCCCCCGGGACAGGGGGAAGGGAGACCCAGTACTTC.

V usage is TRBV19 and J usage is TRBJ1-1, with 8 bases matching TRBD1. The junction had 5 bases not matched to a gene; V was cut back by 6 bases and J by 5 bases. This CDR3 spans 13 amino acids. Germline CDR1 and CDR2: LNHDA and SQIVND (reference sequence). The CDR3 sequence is CASREQGGTEAFF. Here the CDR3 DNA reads TGTGCCAGTAGAGAACAGGGGGGGACTGAAGCTTTCTTT.

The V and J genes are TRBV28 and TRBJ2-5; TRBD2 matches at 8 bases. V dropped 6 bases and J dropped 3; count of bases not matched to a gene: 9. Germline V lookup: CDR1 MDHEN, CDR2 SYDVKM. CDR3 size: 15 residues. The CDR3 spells CASSPFTGGEETQYF. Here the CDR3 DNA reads TGTGCCAGCAGCCCGTTTACGGGAGGGGAAGAGACCCAGTACTTC.

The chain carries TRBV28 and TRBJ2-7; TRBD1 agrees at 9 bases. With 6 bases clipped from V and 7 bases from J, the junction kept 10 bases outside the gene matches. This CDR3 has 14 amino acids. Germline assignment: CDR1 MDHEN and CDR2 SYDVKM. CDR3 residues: CASSTPGQGREQYF. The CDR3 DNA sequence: TGTGCCAGCAGCACACCGGGACAGGGACGGGAGCAGTACTTC.

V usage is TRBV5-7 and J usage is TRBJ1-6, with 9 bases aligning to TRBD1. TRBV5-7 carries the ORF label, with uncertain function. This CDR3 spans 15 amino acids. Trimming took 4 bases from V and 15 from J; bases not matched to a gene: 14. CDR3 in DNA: TGTGCCAGCAGCCTTGGACAGGGGCCCCCATCTCTCCTCCACTTT. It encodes CASSLGQGPPSLLHF.

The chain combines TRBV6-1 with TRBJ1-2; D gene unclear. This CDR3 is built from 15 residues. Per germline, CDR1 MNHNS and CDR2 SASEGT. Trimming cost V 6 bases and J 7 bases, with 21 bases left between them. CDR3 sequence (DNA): TGTGCCAGCAGCCTCACACCGGACGGCCATCCTGGCTACACCTTC. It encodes CASSLTPDGHPGYTF.

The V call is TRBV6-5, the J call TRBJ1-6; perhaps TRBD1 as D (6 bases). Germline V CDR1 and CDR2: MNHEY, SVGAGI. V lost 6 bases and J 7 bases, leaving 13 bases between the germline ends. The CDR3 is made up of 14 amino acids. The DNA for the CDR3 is TGTGCCAGCAGCTACAGGGCACCGAATTCACCCCTCCACTTT. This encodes CASSYRAPNSPLHF.

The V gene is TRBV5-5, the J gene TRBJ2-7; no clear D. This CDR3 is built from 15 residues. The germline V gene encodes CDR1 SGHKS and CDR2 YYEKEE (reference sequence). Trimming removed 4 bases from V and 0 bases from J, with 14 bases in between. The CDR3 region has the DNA TGTGCCAGCAGCCCCGGGTTCCGACTCTCCTACGAGCAGTACTTC. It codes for CASSPGFRLSYEQYF.

The CDR3 sequence: CASSGIHGGGYEQYF. CDR3 coding DNA: TGTGCCAGCAGTGGGATCCATGGGGGAGGATACGAGCAGTACTTC. The chain employs TRBV28 and TRBJ2-7; a possible D gene is TRBD2 (6 bases). Germline V gives CDR1 MDHEN, CDR2 SYDVKM. The CDR3 runs to 15 residues. V was trimmed by 5 bases and J by 4 bases, leaving 18 bases between them.

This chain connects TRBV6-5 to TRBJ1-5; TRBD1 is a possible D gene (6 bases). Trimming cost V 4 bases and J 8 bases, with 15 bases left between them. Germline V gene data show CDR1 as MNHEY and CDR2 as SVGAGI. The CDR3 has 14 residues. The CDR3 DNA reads TGTGCCAGCAGTTCGCTTGGGGGCTTGAAGCCCCAGCATTTT. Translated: CASSSLGGLKPQHF.

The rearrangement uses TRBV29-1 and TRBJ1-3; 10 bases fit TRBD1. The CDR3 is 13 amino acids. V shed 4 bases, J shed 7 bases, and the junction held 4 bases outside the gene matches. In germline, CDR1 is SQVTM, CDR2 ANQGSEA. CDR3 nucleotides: TGCAGCGTTGGGGACAGGGGTTTGAACACCATATATTTT. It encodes CSVGDRGLNTIYF.

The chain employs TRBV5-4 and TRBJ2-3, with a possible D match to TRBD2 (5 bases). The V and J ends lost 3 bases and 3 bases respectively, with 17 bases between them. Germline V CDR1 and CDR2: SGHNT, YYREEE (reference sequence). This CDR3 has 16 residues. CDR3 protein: CASSSPEGEFTDTQYF. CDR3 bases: TGTGCCAGCAGCTCCCCCGAGGGAGAATTTACAGATACGCAGTATTTT.

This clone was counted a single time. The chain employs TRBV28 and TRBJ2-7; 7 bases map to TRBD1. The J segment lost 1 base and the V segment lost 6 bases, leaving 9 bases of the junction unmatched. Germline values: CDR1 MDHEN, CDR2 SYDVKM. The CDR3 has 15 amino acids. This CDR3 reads CASSSRPGQSYEQYF. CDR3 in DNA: TGTGCCAGCAGCTCTCGACCGGGACAGTCCTACGAGCAGTACTTC.

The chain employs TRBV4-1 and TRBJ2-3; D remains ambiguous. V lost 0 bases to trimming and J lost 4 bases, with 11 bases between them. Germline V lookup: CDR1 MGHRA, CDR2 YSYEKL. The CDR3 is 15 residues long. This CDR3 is CASSQDPQASDTQYF. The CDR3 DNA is TGCGCCAGCAGCCAAGACCCGCAGGCATCAGATACGCAGTATTTT.

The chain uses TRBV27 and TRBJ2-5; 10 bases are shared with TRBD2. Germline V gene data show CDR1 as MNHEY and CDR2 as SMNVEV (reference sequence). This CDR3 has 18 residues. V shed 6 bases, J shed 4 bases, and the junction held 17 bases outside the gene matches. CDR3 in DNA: TGTGCCAGCAGCAAGCGGGGGGGATATCCAAATTGGGGAGAGACCCAGTACTTC. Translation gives CASSKRGGYPNWGETQYF.

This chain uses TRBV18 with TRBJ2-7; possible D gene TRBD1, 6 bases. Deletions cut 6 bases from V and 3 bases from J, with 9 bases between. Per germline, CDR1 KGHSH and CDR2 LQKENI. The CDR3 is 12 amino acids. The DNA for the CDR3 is TGTGCCAGCTCTACACAGGGCTACGAGCAGTACTTC. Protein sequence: CASSTQGYEQYF.

The CDR3 coding sequence is TGTGCCAGCAGTCCATCCCCGGACACCAGCACAGATACGCAGTATTTT. It is translated as CASSPSPDTSTDTQYF. The chain is built from TRBV2 and TRBJ2-3; D might be TRBD1 (5 bases). The CDR3 extends over 16 amino acids. CDR1 is SNHLY, CDR2 FYNNEI, per germline. V was clipped by 5 bases and J by 0 bases, with 15 bases between them.

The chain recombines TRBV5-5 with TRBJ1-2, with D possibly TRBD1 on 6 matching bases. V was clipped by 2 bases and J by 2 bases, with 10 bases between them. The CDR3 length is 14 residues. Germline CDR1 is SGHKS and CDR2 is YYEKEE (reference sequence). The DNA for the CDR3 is TGTGCCAGCAGCTTTCCTGGGGGCAACTATGGCTACACCTTC. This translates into CASSFPGGNYGYTF.

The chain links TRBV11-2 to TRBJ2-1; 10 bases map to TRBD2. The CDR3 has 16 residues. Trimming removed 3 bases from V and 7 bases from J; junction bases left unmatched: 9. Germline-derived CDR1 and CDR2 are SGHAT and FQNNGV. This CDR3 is CASSFISGRAWNEQFF. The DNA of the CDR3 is TGTGCCAGCAGCTTTATCAGCGGGAGGGCCTGGAATGAGCAGTTCTTC.